Following are 19 T cell receptor beta chains from one sample sequenced in a study of blood T cell repertoires in COVID-19. Sequenced by immunoSEQ multiplex PCR; TCRdb stores in-frame clones only, minus some. The sample contains about 52,000 clones, approximately 80% of which appear only once. The sample taken for sequencing was peripheral blood. The receptors were gathered from a man aged 70 or older with active COVID-19.

The chain employs TRBV7-2 and TRBJ2-7, with D possibly TRBD2 on 6 matching bases. Trimming removed 1 base at V and 4 bases at J, with 17 bases between. CDR1 SGHTA and CDR2 FQGNSA come from the germline V gene. The CDR3 is 16 amino acids. The CDR3 region is CASSLELARVGYEQYF. Written as DNA, the CDR3 is TGTGCCAGCAGCTTAGAACTAGCTCGAGTCGGTTACGAGCAGTACTTC.

This clone was seen a handful of times. This chain uses TRBV27 with TRBJ1-2; possible D gene TRBD1, 6 bases. Germline V lookup: CDR1 MNHEY, CDR2 SMNVEV (reference sequence). The CDR3 is 15 amino acids. Trimming removed 2 bases at V and 6 bases at J, with 16 bases between. The CDR3 nucleotides read TGTGCCAGCAGTTTAATCGCCGCAGGGGTCCATGGCTACACCTTC. It codes for CASSLIAAGVHGYTF.

This chain joins TRBV9 and TRBJ2-2, with 12 bases lining up with TRBD2. The CDR3 contains 16 residues. Germline loops: CDR1 SGDLS, CDR2 YYNGEE. V shed 3 bases, J shed 3 bases, and the junction held 3 bases outside the gene matches. Here the CDR3 reads CASSATSGGYTGELFF. For the CDR3, the DNA is TGTGCCAGCAGCGCGACTAGCGGGGGATACACCGGGGAGCTGTTTTTT.

This clone was observed a handful of times. The CDR3 sequence is CASSIQGTYGYTF. The CDR3 nucleotides read TGTGCCAGTAGTATTCAGGGTACCTATGGCTACACCTTC. The chain combines TRBV19 with TRBJ1-2; a weak D match, TRBD1 (5 bases). The V end was cut by 3 bases, the J end by 4 bases, with 9 bases between. This CDR3 has 13 amino acids. Germline values: CDR1 LNHDA, CDR2 SQIVND (reference sequence).

This chain uses TRBV12-3 or TRBV12-4 with TRBJ1-4, with D possibly being TRBD1 (5 bases). The CDR3 sequence is 13 residues long. Trimming took 8 bases from V and 2 from J, leaving 9 bases between them. The DNA for the CDR3 is TGTGCCAGCGGGGGGGGGACTAATGAAAAACTGTTTTTT. Protein product: CASGGGTNEKLFF.

The V call is TRBV6-2 or TRBV6-3, the J call TRBJ2-1, with 11 nucleotides matching TRBD2. The CDR3 covers 14 residues. Germline assignment: CDR1 MNHEY and CDR2 SVGEGT. V was pared by 3 bases and J by 10 bases, with 5 bases of the junction left unmatched. For the CDR3, the DNA is TGTGCCAGCAGTTATAGCGGGGGGGCCTTGGAGCAGTTCTTC. Amino acids: CASSYSGGALEQFF.

In DNA, the CDR3 is TGTGCCAGCAGTATTTCTCCCAGGGGCCTCGGGGAGCTGTTTTTT. This gives the protein CASSISPRGLGELFF. The V call is TRBV6-6, the J call TRBJ2-2; D is possibly TRBD1 (6 bases). Germline V gene data show CDR1 as MNHNY and CDR2 as SVGAGI (reference sequence). The V and J ends lost 5 bases and 7 bases respectively, with 17 bases between them. This CDR3 contains 15 residues.

The V and J genes are TRBV15 and TRBJ2-2, with D uncertain. V lost 4 bases and J lost 3, with 9 bases in between. CDR3 size: 14 residues. Germline values: CDR1 LNHNV, CDR2 YYDKDF (reference sequence). The CDR3: CATSMPPDTGELFF. CDR3 bases: TGTGCCACCAGCATGCCTCCGGACACCGGGGAGCTGTTTTTT.

The CDR3 reads CASSYVGGTDTQYF. CDR3 in DNA: TGTGCCAGCAGTTATGTCGGGGGCACAGATACGCAGTATTTT. The V and J genes are TRBV6-5 and TRBJ2-3, with D tentatively TRBD2 (5 bases). Trimming cost V 3 bases and J 1 base, with 8 bases left between them. Germline V gene sequence: CDR1 MNHEY, CDR2 SVGAGI. This CDR3 contains 14 residues.

The chain combines TRBV7-3 with TRBJ1-5; D perhaps matches TRBD1 (5 bases). This CDR3 is built from 15 residues. Trimming took off 5 bases at V and 0 bases at J, with 11 bases between the two ends. Germline lookup yields CDR1 SGHTA and CDR2 FQGTGA. CDR3 protein: CASSRRGGSNQPQHF. The CDR3 DNA reads TGTGCCAGCAGCCGACGGGGGGGTAGCAATCAGCCCCAGCATTTT. The full variable domain, in which reference TRBV7-3 and TRBJ1-5 provide the parts outside the CDR3, is GAGVSQTPSNKVTEKGKYVELRCDPISGHTALYWYRQSLGQGPEFLIYFQGTGAADDSGLPNDRFFAVRPEGSVSTLKIQRTERGDSAVYLCASSRRGGSNQPQHFGDGTRLSIL.

This rearrangement joins TRBV6-5 to TRBJ1-4; 7 bases align to TRBD1. This CDR3 contains 13 residues. Germline CDR1 is MNHEY and CDR2 is SVGAGI. V shed 6 bases, J shed 4 bases, and the junction held 2 bases outside the gene matches. The CDR3 spells CASRGTVNEKLFF. CDR3 DNA: TGTGCCAGCAGGGGGACAGTTAATGAAAAACTGTTTTTT.

The chain has TRBV5-6 and TRBJ2-5, with D perhaps matching TRBD2 (7 bases). Germline loops: CDR1 SGHDT, CDR2 YYEEEE. V was trimmed by 5 bases and J by 4 bases, leaving 15 bases between them. The CDR3 extends over 14 amino acids. The CDR3 here is CASRFRGGGETQYF. In nucleotides, the CDR3 is TGTGCCAGCAGATTCAGGGGCGGGGGAGAGACCCAGTACTTC. The full variable domain, in which reference TRBV5-6 and TRBJ2-5 provide the parts outside the CDR3, is DAGVTQSPTHLIKTRGQQVTLRCSPKSGHDTVSWYQQALGQGPQFIFQYYEEEERQRGNFPDRFSGHQFPNYSSELNVNALLLGDSALYLCASRFRGGGETQYFGPGTRLLVL.

With respect to this clone: Within the sample, other DNA sequences also encode this same CDR3. V usage is TRBV6-5 and J usage is TRBJ1-1; the match to TRBD1 covers 7 bases. This CDR3 has 13 residues. Germline CDR1 is MNHEY and CDR2 is SVGAGI. V lost 6 bases and J lost 3; bases outside the gene matches: 4. Here the CDR3 DNA reads TGTGCCAGCAGCGTGGGACAGTACACTGAAGCTTTCTTT. Amino acid sequence: CASSVGQYTEAFF.

V usage is TRBV20-1 and J usage is TRBJ2-1; D gene uncertain. Germline CDR1 and CDR2: DFQATT and SNEGSKA (reference sequence). The CDR3 is 8 amino acids. V dropped 6 bases and J dropped 14 bases, with 8 bases sitting between them. The CDR3 DNA is TGCAGTGCCCGCGGTGAGTTCTTC. Translation: CSARGEFF.

V gene TRBV30 combines with J gene TRBJ1-1; 8 nucleotides match TRBD1. With 3 bases clipped from V and 11 bases from J, the junction kept 5 bases outside the gene matches. In germline, CDR1 is GTSNPN, CDR2 SVGIG (reference sequence). The CDR3 runs to 11 residues. Here the CDR3 reads CAWSPDRAAFF. In DNA, the CDR3 is TGTGCCTGGAGCCCGGACAGGGCTGCTTTCTTT.

V gene TRBV6-2 or TRBV6-3 combines with J gene TRBJ2-1, with TRBD2 matching 14 bases. The V gene's germline CDR1 is MNHEY and CDR2 SVGEGT. V lost 6 bases, J lost 0 bases, and 10 bases stayed unmatched. The CDR3 has 19 amino acids. DNA of the CDR3: TGTGCCAGCAGCCCCGGACTAGCGGGGGGCCAAATCTCCTACAATGAGCAGTTCTTC. This encodes CASSPGLAGGQISYNEQFF.

By share of the sample, this clone is large (0.1 to 1%). This sequence joins TRBV4-1 and TRBJ2-7, with TRBD1 as a possible D gene (5 bases). V gave up 8 bases and J gave up 1 base, with 12 bases separating them. Germline CDR1 MGHRA, CDR2 YSYEKL. The CDR3 runs 13 residues. The CDR3 bases are TGCGCCAGCTCAATGCGACAGTCCTACGAGCAGTACTTC. This translates into CASSMRQSYEQYF.

V gene TRBV18 combines with J gene TRBJ1-1; TRBD1 might be the D (6 bases). The CDR3 spans 15 residues. The germline gives CDR1 KGHSH, CDR2 LQKENI. V was shortened by 3 bases and J by 0 bases, with 11 bases between the two germline ends. The CDR3 is CASSPPGHMNTEAFF. The CDR3 DNA follows: TGTGCCAGCTCACCCCCGGGACACATGAACACTGAAGCTTTCTTT.

The rearrangement uses TRBV5-6 and TRBJ1-1, with a weak D call TRBD1 (6 bases). Trimming cost V 6 bases and J 1 base, with 19 bases left between them. This CDR3 has 16 amino acids. Germline CDR1 SGHDT, CDR2 YYEEEE. CDR3 sequence reads: CASTRWGRRTNTEAFF. CDR3 bases: TGTGCCAGCACCCGTTGGGGGCGGCGGACGAACACTGAAGCTTTCTTT.